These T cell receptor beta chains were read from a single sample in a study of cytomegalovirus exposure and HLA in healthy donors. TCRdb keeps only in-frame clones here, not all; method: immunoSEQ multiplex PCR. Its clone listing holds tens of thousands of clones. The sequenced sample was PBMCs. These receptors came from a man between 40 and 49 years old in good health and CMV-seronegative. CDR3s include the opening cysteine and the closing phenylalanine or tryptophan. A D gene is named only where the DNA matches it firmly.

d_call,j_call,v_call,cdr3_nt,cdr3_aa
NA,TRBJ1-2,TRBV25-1,TGTGCCAGCAGTGGCGGGCAGGGGAACTATGGCTACACCTTC,CASSGGQGNYGYTF
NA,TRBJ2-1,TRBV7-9,TGTGCCAGCAGCCCGGACAGATTTTACAATGAGCAGTTCTTC,CASSPDRFYNEQFF
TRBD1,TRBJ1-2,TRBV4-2,TGTGCCAGCAGCCAAGATTTGGAGGCAGGGGGATATGGCTACACCTTC,CASSQDLEAGGYGYTF
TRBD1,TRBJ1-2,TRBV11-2,TGTGCCAGCAGCCGGGACAGGGGACGTGGCTACACCTTC,CASSRDRGRGYTF
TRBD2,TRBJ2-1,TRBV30,TGTGCCTGGAGTGGCGGCGGGAGGGTCTCCTACAATGAGCAGTTCTTC,CAWSGGGRVSYNEQFF
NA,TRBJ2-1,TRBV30,TGTGCCTGGAGTGCCCATGAGTACAATGAGCAGTTCTTC,CAWSAHEYNEQFF
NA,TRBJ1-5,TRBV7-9,TGTGCCAGCAGCCTCGGACTTGATCAGCCCCAGCATTTT,CASSLGLDQPQHF
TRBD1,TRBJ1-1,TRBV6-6,TGTGCCAGCAGTATTCAGGGGGTCACTGAAGCTTTCTTT,CASSIQGVTEAFF
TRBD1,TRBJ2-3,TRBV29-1,TGCAGCGGAAGACAGGGGGGAGCAGATAAGCAGTATTTT,CSGRQGGADKQYF
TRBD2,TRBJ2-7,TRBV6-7,TGTGCCAGCAGGCTACAGGCCCCGGGGGGAGCGGGAGACGAGCAGTACTTC,CASRLQAPGGAGDEQYF
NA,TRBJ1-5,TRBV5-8,TGTGCCAGCAGTAGACAGGCGGGTCAGCCCCAGCATTTT,CASSRQAGQPQHF
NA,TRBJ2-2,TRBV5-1,TGCGCCAGCAGCATTGACAGGACCGGGGAGCTGTTTTTT,CASSIDRTGELFF
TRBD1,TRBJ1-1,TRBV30,TGTGCCTGCTCGATCAGGGGGCAGGGGAATGGAGCTTTCTTT,CACSIRGQGNGAFF
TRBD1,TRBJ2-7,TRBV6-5,TGTGCCAGCAGTCAGGGACAGACCGCCTACGAGCAGTACTTC,CASSQGQTAYEQYF
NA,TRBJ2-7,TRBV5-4,TGTGCCAGCAGCTTGGGGAGGGGTCCTGGGTACGAGCAGTACTTC,CASSLGRGPGYEQYF
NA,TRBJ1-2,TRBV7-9,TGTGCCAGCAGCTTAGACAGGGTTGTCTATGGCTACACCTTC,CASSLDRVVYGYTF
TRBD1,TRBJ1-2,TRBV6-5,TGTGCCAGCAGTCGGGACAGTCGAAGCTATGGCTACACCTTC,CASSRDSRSYGYTF
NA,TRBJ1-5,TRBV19,TGTGCCAGTAGTATTCGGGCAGGGGACTATAGCAATCAGCCCCAGCATTTT,CASSIRAGDYSNQPQHF
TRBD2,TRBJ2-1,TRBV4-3,TGCGCCAGCAGCCAAGAGACTAGCGGGCATGACAATGAGCAGTTCTTC,CASSQETSGHDNEQFF
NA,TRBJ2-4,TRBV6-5,TGTGCCAGCAGTCAAAGTAGGGGGAACATTCAGTACTTC,CASSQSRGNIQYF
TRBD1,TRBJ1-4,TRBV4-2,TGTGCCAGCAGCCAAGGGGAGGGGACAGGGGGTGAAAAACTGTTTTTT,CASSQGEGTGGEKLFF
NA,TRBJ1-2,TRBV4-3,TGCGCCAGCAGCCGATCACAGGGTAACTATGGCTACACCTTC,CASSRSQGNYGYTF
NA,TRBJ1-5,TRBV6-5,TGTGCCAGCCGTAGCCCCCGGGAGGATCAGCCCCAGCATTTT,CASRSPREDQPQHF
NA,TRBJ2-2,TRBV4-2,TGTGCCAGCAGCCAAGATCGCGTGGGCCCTTTGAACACCGGGGAGCTGTTTTTT,CASSQDRVGPLNTGELFF
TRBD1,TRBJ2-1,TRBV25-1,TGTGCCAGCAGTGAGAGGACAGGGGACTTTGAGCAGTTCTTC,CASSERTGDFEQFF
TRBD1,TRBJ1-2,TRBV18,TGTGCCAGCTCACCCACACCCGGGTTGACAGGGGGTTCTTATGGCTACACCTTC,CASSPTPGLTGGSYGYTF
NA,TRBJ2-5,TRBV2,TGTGCCAGCAGGGAAGGGTTGAACAGAGGGGAGACCCAGTACTTC,CASREGLNRGETQYF
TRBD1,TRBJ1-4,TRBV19,TGTGCCAGTAGTTCGGACAGGTATAAACTGTTTTTT,CASSSDRYKLFF